The present entry profiles one T cell receptor gamma chain with its context. Sequence at one end of the junction differs from germline and may be a read error. The CDR3 covers 16 residues. Germline V gives CDR1 GITISATS, CDR2 ISYDGTV (reference sequence). TCRdb reapplied CATT to the RT-PCR reads. The sample records about 1,800 gamma-chain clones, about 2.1% being singletons. This specimen comes from a study of gamma-delta T cells after stem cell transplantation. Sequencing used gamma-delta T cells. V is TRGV9 and J is TRGJP. This receptor was obtained from a human donor. It is not recorded whose cells these are; they may come from a transplant donor. CDR3: CALWAMGELGKKIKVF. The DNA for the CDR3 is TGTGCCTTGTGGGCGATGGGAGAGTTAGGCAAAAAAATCAAGGTATTT.